These 27 T cell receptor beta chains were sequenced from one sample in a study of blood T cell repertoires in COVID-19. The repertoire was sequenced with immunoSEQ multiplex PCR; TCRdb's copy has only in-frame clones and lacks some. Here the sample spans 150,000 to 200,000 clones, approximately 87% being singletons. The specimen sequenced was peripheral blood. Receptor source: a man between 18 and 29 years old with active or convalescent COVID-19.

The chain is built from TRBV19 and TRBJ1-1, with unresolved D. V lost 7 bases to trimming and J lost 0 bases, with 12 bases between them. CDR3 length: 14 residues. From germline, CDR1 is LNHDA and CDR2 SQIVND (reference sequence). This chain's CDR3 is CASKVREMNTEAFF. CDR3 DNA sequence: TGTGCCAGTAAAGTGCGGGAGATGAACACTGAAGCTTTCTTT.

The sample holds a few counts of this clone. The CDR3 loop reads CASSKQGDTQYF. CDR3 DNA sequence: TGTGCCAGCAGCAAACAGGGAGATACGCAGTATTTT. This rearrangement joins TRBV7-2 to TRBJ2-3; D is perhaps TRBD1 (6 bases). The length of the CDR3 is 12 residues. V lost 5 bases and J lost 5, with 8 bases in between. Looked up from germline, CDR1 is SGHTA and CDR2 is FQGNSA.

This chain joins TRBV27 and TRBJ1-1; 9 bases are a match to TRBD1. In germline, CDR1 is MNHEY, CDR2 SMNVEV (reference sequence). The CDR3 runs 17 residues. Trimming at V came to 5 bases and at J to 0 bases, leaving 10 bases not matched to a gene. The CDR3, as DNA: TGTGCCAGCAGTCCACAGCCGGGACAGGGAGTGAACACTGAAGCTTTCTTT. Its translation: CASSPQPGQGVNTEAFF.

This clone was counted between two and nine times. This specimen includes other DNA sequences encoding the same CDR3. The rearrangement links TRBV19 to TRBJ1-1; unclear D gene. The CDR3 loop spans 13 amino acids. Germline lookup yields CDR1 LNHDA and CDR2 SQIVND (reference sequence). The V end lost 2 bases, the J end lost 1 base, and 5 bases lay between the germline ends. CDR3 in DNA: TGTGCCAGTAGTATAACCGGGAACACTGAAGCTTTCTTT. Its translation is CASSITGNTEAFF.

The chain has TRBV5-1 and TRBJ2-4, with 7 bases identical to TRBD2. The CDR3 is made up of 16 amino acids. V was pared by 4 bases and J by 6 bases, with 13 bases of the junction left unmatched. Germline V gene lookup returns CDR1 SGHRS and CDR2 YFSETQ. CDR3 region: CASSPWGGEVGNIQYF. The CDR3 nucleotides are TGCGCCAGCAGCCCCTGGGGGGGGGAAGTAGGAAACATTCAGTACTTC. The complete variable domain, with remaining parts taken from reference TRBV5-1 and TRBJ2-4, reads KAGVTQTPRYLIKTRGQQVTLSCSPISGHRSVSWYQQTPGQGLQFLFEYFSETQRNKGNFPGRFSGRQFSNSRSEMNVSTLELGDSALYLCASSPWGGEVGNIQYFGAGTRLSVL.

The J gene is TRBJ1-1, the V gene TRBV7-8; tentative D call: TRBD1 (5 bases). With 4 bases removed from V and 4 bases from J, the gap between germline ends came to 13 bases. This CDR3 spans 14 amino acids. Germline V gene sequence: CDR1 SGHVS, CDR2 FQNEAQ. CDR3 DNA sequence: TGTGCCAGCAGCTCGGTATCGGGGGGCACTGAAGCTTTCTTT. Protein sequence: CASSSVSGGTEAFF.

The chain combines TRBV29-1 with TRBJ1-1, with 8 nucleotides matching TRBD1. Germline trimming cut 6 bases from V and 5 bases from J; bases unmatched to any gene: 11. The CDR3 extends over 14 amino acids. From germline, CDR1 is SQVTM and CDR2 ANQGSEA. In nucleotides, the CDR3 is TGCAGCGTCGATAGTGGACAGGGAGGGACTGAAGCTTTCTTT. Translating it yields CSVDSGQGGTEAFF.

The chain carries TRBV28 and TRBJ1-2, with D possibly TRBD1 on 6 matching bases. CDR1 is MDHEN, CDR2 SYDVKM, per germline. V was clipped by 5 bases and J by 8 bases, with 18 bases between them. The CDR3 is 14 amino acids. This chain's CDR3 is CASSDPGQSGGYTF. In nucleotides, the CDR3 is TGTGCCAGCAGTGACCCTGGACAGAGTGGCGGCTACACCTTC.

In its sample, this clone was seen many times. This chain joins TRBV10-3 and TRBJ1-6; the D is unclear. Trimming took off 0 bases at V and 10 bases at J, with 13 bases between the two ends. There are 15 residues in the CDR3. The germline CDR1 and CDR2 sequences are ENHRY and SYGVKD. The CDR3 protein is CAISESRQMESPLHF. The CDR3 coding sequence is TGTGCCATCAGTGAGTCGAGGCAGATGGAGTCACCCCTCCACTTT.

This chain joins TRBV5-1 and TRBJ2-6, with D unresolved. The V end lost 0 bases, the J end lost 0 bases, and 10 bases lay between the germline ends. This CDR3 region has 17 residues. Germline V gene data show CDR1 as SGHRS and CDR2 as YFSETQ. The CDR3: CASSLAGSISGANVLTF. In DNA form, the CDR3 reads TGCGCCAGCAGCTTGGCCGGGTCTATCTCTGGGGCCAACGTCCTGACTTTC.

The CDR3 coding sequence is TGTGCCAGCAGCTCTTATTCCGGGACAGAAGCTTTCTTT. Protein sequence: CASSSYSGTEAFF. The gene calls are TRBV7-9 and TRBJ1-1; possible D gene TRBD1, 6 bases. V was shortened by 4 bases and J by 8 bases, with 14 bases between the two germline ends. Germline CDR1 and CDR2: SEHNR and FQNEAQ (reference sequence). There are 13 residues in the CDR3.

The J gene is TRBJ2-1, the V gene TRBV7-2; 9 bases map to TRBD2. The ends lost 7 bases at V and 5 bases at J; junction bases unmatched: 6. This CDR3 has 14 amino acids. Looked up from germline, CDR1 is SGHTA and CDR2 is FQGNSA. The CDR3 bases are TGTGCCAGCATCCCTCGCGGGGGGGACAATGAGCAGTTCTTC. Protein: CASIPRGGDNEQFF. Filled out from reference TRBV7-2 and TRBJ2-1, the complete variable domain reads GAGVSQSPSNKVTEKGKDVELRCDPISGHTALYWYRQSLGQGLEFLIYFQGNSAPDKSGLPSDRFSAERTGGSVSTLTIQRTQQEDSAVYLCASIPRGGDNEQFFGPGTRLTVL.

The chain recombines TRBV2 with TRBJ2-1, with D perhaps TRBD1 (5 bases). The CDR3 spans 16 residues. Between the trimmed V and J ends, which lost 4 bases and 13 bases, there was a span of 26 bases. The germline gives CDR1 SNHLY, CDR2 FYNNEI. The CDR3 region is CASSGNRGGSGATQFF. CDR3 nucleotides: TGTGCCAGCAGTGGGAATAGGGGTGGGTCAGGAGCGACCCAGTTCTTC. Together with reference TRBV2 and TRBJ2-1, the CDR3 gives the full variable domain: EPEVTQTPSHQVTQMGQEVILRCVPISNHLYFYWYRQILGQKVEFLVSFYNNEISEKSEIFDDQFSVERPDGSNFTLKIRSTKLEDSAMYFCASSGNRGGSGATQFFGPGTRLTVL.

This clone was detected only once. DNA for the CDR3: TGCGCCAGCAGCCAATCGGGGGGAAGTTACACTGAAGCTTTCTTT. Protein product: CASSQSGGSYTEAFF. This chain connects TRBV4-1 to TRBJ1-1, with D possibly matching TRBD1 (5 bases). The CDR3 is 15 amino acids. Germline V gene lookup returns CDR1 MGHRA and CDR2 YSYEKL. V shed 2 bases and J shed 3 bases, with 13 bases lying between them.

The genes are TRBV11-2 and TRBJ2-3; perhaps TRBD2 as D (5 bases). V lost 1 base and J lost 2, with 22 bases in between. The V gene's germline CDR1 is SGHAT and CDR2 FQNNGV. The CDR3 totals 19 residues. The CDR3 region is CASSLGRLAPNNPTDTQYF. CDR3 sequence (DNA): TGTGCCAGCAGCTTAGGGCGGCTAGCCCCAAACAACCCCACAGATACGCAGTATTTT.

J is TRBJ2-7 and V is TRBV5-5, with D maybe TRBD1 (5 bases). The CDR3 covers 15 residues. Germline values: CDR1 SGHKS, CDR2 YYEKEE (reference sequence). V lost 4 bases and J lost 1, with 15 bases in between. CDR3 residues: CASSPHPTGSYEQYV. CDR3 nucleotides: TGTGCCAGCAGCCCCCACCCCACAGGATCCTACGAGCAGTACGTC.

The chain carries TRBV19 and TRBJ2-2, with 7 bases fitting TRBD1. Germline CDR1 LNHDA, CDR2 SQIVND (reference sequence). The CDR3 totals 15 residues. The V segment lost 5 bases and the J segment 6 bases; nucleotides outside the gene matches: 9. The CDR3 region is CASSPLTGMAGELFF. CDR3 DNA sequence: TGTGCCAGTAGTCCCTTGACAGGGATGGCCGGGGAGCTGTTTTTT.

V and J are TRBV11-2 and TRBJ2-7; D unresolved. This CDR3 contains 13 residues. The germline V gene has CDR1 SGHAT and CDR2 FQNNGV. With 2 bases removed from V and 1 base from J, the gap between germline ends came to 6 bases. This CDR3 is CASSLSRSYEQYV. CDR3 DNA: TGTGCCAGCAGCTTAAGCCGATCCTACGAGCAGTACGTC.

The rearrangement joins TRBV27 to TRBJ2-3; possible D gene TRBD2, 5 bases. The CDR3 has 12 residues. The ends were cut back, 3 bases at V and 8 bases at J, with 9 bases in the middle. Germline V gene data show CDR1 as MNHEY and CDR2 as SMNVEV (reference sequence). The CDR3 loop is CASSFFGGTQYF. In DNA, the CDR3 is TGTGCCAGCAGTTTTTTCGGAGGTACGCAGTATTTT.

The chain has TRBV4-3 and TRBJ2-7; D is perhaps TRBD2 (6 bases). Germline V gene lookup returns CDR1 LGHNA and CDR2 YSLEER. V lost 0 bases, J lost 0 bases, and 12 bases lay in between. CDR3 size: 16 residues. The CDR3 region has the DNA TGCGCCAGCAGCCAAGATCTGCCTAGCGACTCCTACGAGCAGTACTTC. It specifies CASSQDLPSDSYEQYF.

The chain links TRBV3-1 (or the pseudogene TRBV3-2) to TRBJ2-1; 12 bases map to TRBD1. Trimming at V came to 3 bases and at J to 4 bases, leaving 16 bases not matched to a gene. There are 20 residues in the CDR3. Germline V CDR1 and CDR2: LGHDT, YNNKEL (reference sequence). The CDR3 coding sequence is TGTGCCAGCAGCCACTATCCGGGACAGGGGGCTTCAGGGGAATACAATGAGCAGTTCTTC. It yields the protein CASSHYPGQGASGEYNEQFF.

The chain uses TRBV4-3 and TRBJ1-2; 11 bases map to TRBD1. V lost 4 bases and J lost 8; bases outside the gene matches: 6. The CDR3 runs 14 residues. Germline CDR1 is LGHNA and CDR2 is YSLEER. The CDR3 loop reads CASSPGDRGIGYTF. The CDR3 bases are TGCGCCAGCAGCCCAGGGGACAGGGGGATCGGCTACACCTTC.

This clone was recorded only once. The rearrangement uses TRBV11-2 and TRBJ1-2; the match to TRBD1 covers 8 bases. V dropped 1 base and J dropped 6; count of bases not matched to a gene: 4. Germline CDR1 is SGHAT and CDR2 is FQNNGV. This CDR3 has 14 amino acids. The CDR3 DNA follows: TGTGCCAGCAGCTTAGCACAGGGGGTCGATGGCTACACCTTC. Protein: CASSLAQGVDGYTF.

J is TRBJ1-5 and V is TRBV6-5; D ambiguous. Germline V gives CDR1 MNHEY, CDR2 SVGAGI. This CDR3 contains 13 residues. V was cut by 5 bases and J by 6 bases, with 11 bases left in between. Here the CDR3 reads CASSPGELQPQHF. The CDR3 DNA reads TGTGCCAGCAGTCCCGGGGAGCTTCAGCCCCAGCATTTT.

V and J are TRBV11-2 and TRBJ1-2; TRBD1 might be the D (6 bases). CDR3 length equals 13 residues. From germline, CDR1 is SGHAT and CDR2 FQNNGV. Trimming left V 0 bases short and J 7 bases short, with 9 bases between. CDR3 region: CASSLDTRGGYTF. The CDR3, as DNA: TGTGCCAGCAGCTTAGATACCAGGGGTGGCTACACCTTC.

The V and J genes are TRBV12-3 or TRBV12-4 and TRBJ1-5; D possibly corresponds to TRBD1 (6 bases). V gave up 8 bases and J gave up 7 bases, with 15 bases separating them. The length of the CDR3 is 13 residues. The CDR3 DNA reads TGTGCCAGCGGACAGATGATCGCGCAGCCCCAGCATTTT. Amino acid sequence: CASGQMIAQPQHF.

This clone appeared a few times. V usage is TRBV4-3 and J usage is TRBJ2-3; D may be TRBD2 (7 bases). Germline CDR1 LGHNA, CDR2 YSLEER. V was shortened by 0 bases and J by 6 bases, with 22 bases between the two germline ends. CDR3 length: 18 residues. This chain's CDR3 is CASSQDSLSGIRGDTQYF. In nucleotides, the CDR3 is TGCGCCAGCAGCCAAGATTCGTTAAGCGGGATTAGGGGGGATACGCAGTATTTT.